This T cell receptor beta chain came from a study of PD-1 and CTLA-4 blockade in melanoma. Measured with immunoSEQ multiplex PCR; TCRdb has only the in-frame clones, and not every one. Seen here are about 16,000 clones, approximately 70% observed once, and the top ten hold over 12%. Germline V gene sequence: CDR1 SEHNR, CDR2 FQNEAQ (reference sequence). The CDR3 spans 11 residues. Trimming shortened V by 8 bases and J by 5 bases, and 7 bases separated the two germline ends. This clone turned up a few times. The clonotype originates from a human donor with melanoma. V gene TRBV7-9 combines with J gene TRBJ2-1; D gene uncertain. Sequenced material: CD8+ T cells from peripheral blood, taken from a patient given anti-PD-1 treatment. The CDR3 protein is CASQSNNEQFF. The CDR3, as DNA: TGTGCCAGCCAGTCCAACAATGAGCAGTTCTTC.